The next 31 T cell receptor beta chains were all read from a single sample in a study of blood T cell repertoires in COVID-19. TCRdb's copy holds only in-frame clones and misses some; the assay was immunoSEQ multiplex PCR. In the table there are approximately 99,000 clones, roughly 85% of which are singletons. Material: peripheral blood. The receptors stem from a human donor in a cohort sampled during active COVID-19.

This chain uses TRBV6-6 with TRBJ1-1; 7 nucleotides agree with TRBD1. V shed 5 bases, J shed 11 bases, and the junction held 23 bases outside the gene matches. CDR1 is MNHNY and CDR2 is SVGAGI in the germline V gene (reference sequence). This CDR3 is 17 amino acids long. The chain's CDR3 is CASSQPLLGTEILTAFF. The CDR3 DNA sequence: TGTGCCAGCAGTCAACCCCTGTTAGGGACAGAGATTCTAACGGCTTTCTTT.

The CDR3 is CASSQDFDRRYEQYF. The CDR3 nucleotides read TGTGCCAGCAGCCAAGATTTCGACAGGAGGTACGAGCAGTACTTC. This rearrangement joins TRBV14 to TRBJ2-7, with TRBD1 as a possible D gene (6 bases). Germline V gene sequence: CDR1 SGHDN, CDR2 FVKESK. V was pared by 0 bases and J by 4 bases, with 13 bases between. There are 15 residues in the CDR3. The full variable domain, with the rest looked up from reference TRBV14 and TRBJ2-7, is EAGVTQFPSHSVIEKGQTVTLRCDPISGHDNLYWYRRVMGKEIKFLLHFVKESKQDESGMPNNRFLAERTGGTYSTLKVQPAELEDSGVYFCASSQDFDRRYEQYFGPGTRLTVT.

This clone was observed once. For the CDR3, the DNA is TGTGCCAGTAGTAGCGGGACTAGCGGGGCCCCTAGCACAGATACGCAGTATTTT. This encodes CASSSGTSGAPSTDTQYF. The chain joins TRBV19 to TRBJ2-3, with 13 nucleotides matching TRBD2. Germline V gene sequence: CDR1 LNHDA, CDR2 SQIVND (reference sequence). J lost 0 bases, V lost 4 bases, and 7 bases had no gene match. This CDR3 has 18 amino acids.

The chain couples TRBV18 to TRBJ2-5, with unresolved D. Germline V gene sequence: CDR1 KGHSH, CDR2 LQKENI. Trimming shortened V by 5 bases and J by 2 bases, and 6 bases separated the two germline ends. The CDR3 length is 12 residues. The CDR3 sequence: CASSEQQETQYF. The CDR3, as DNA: TGTGCCAGCTCAGAACAACAAGAGACCCAGTACTTC.

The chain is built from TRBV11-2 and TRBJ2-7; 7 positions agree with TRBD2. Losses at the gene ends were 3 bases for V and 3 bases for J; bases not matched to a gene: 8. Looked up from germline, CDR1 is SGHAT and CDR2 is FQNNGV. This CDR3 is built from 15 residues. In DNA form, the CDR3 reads TGTGCCAGCAGCTTCGGGGGGAGGCAGATCTACGAGCAGTACTTC. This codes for CASSFGGRQIYEQYF.

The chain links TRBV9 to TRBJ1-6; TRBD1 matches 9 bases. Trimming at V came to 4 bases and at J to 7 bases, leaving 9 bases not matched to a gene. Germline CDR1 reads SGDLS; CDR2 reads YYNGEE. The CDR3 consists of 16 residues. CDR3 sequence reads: CASSPWPGQGNSPLHF. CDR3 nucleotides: TGTGCCAGCAGCCCCTGGCCCGGACAGGGGAATTCACCCCTCCACTTT. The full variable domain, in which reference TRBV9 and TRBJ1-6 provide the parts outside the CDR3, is DSGVTQTPKHLITATGQRVTLRCSPRSGDLSVYWYQQSLDQGLQFLIQYYNGEERAKGNILERFSAQQFPDLHSELNLSSLELGDSALYFCASSPWPGQGNSPLHFGNGTRLTVT.

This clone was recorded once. CDR3: CASSFRVGYEQYF. In DNA form, the CDR3 reads TGTGCCAGCAGTTTCAGGGTCGGCTACGAGCAGTACTTC. V and J are TRBV27 and TRBJ2-7, with a weak D call TRBD1 (5 bases). Germline V gives CDR1 MNHEY, CDR2 SMNVEV (reference sequence). Between the trimmed V and J ends, which lost 3 bases and 3 bases, there was a span of 9 bases. CDR3 size: 13 residues.

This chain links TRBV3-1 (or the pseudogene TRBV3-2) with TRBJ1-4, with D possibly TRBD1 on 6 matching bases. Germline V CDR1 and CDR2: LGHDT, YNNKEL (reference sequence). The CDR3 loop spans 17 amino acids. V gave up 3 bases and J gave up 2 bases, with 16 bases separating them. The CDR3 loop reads CASSQEPWTATNEKLFF. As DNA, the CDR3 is TGTGCCAGCAGCCAGGAACCTTGGACAGCTACTAATGAAAAACTGTTTTTT.

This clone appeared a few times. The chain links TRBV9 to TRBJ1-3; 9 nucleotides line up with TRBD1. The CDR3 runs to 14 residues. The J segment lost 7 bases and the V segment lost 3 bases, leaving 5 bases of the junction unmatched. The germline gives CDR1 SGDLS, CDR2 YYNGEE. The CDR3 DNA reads TGTGCCAGCAGCGAGGGACAGGGAGGGAACACCATATATTTT. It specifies CASSEGQGGNTIYF.

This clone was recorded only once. CDR3 amino acids: CASSLLSGRLSTDTQYF. The CDR3 DNA sequence: TGTGCCAGCAGCTTGCTTAGCGGGAGGCTTAGCACAGATACGCAGTATTTT. The chain links TRBV7-2 to TRBJ2-3; 10 bases agree with TRBD2. Germline CDR1 reads SGHTA; CDR2 reads FQGNSA. The CDR3 runs to 17 residues. V lost 3 bases to trimming and J lost 0 bases; unmatched junction nucleotides: 6.

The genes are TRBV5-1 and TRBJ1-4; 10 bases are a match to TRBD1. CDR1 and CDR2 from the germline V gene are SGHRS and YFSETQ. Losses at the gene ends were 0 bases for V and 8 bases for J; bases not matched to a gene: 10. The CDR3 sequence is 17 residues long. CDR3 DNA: TGCGCCAGCAGCTTGGAACCGGTTGGACAGGGGGGAGAAAAACTGTTTTTT. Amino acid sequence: CASSLEPVGQGGEKLFF.

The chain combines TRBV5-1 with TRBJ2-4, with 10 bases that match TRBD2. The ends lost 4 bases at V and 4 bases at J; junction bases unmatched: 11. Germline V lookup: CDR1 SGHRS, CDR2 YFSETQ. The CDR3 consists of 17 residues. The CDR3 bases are TGCGCCAGCAGCGTCAGCGGGGGGGAGAGTACTAAAAACATTCAGTACTTC. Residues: CASSVSGGESTKNIQYF.

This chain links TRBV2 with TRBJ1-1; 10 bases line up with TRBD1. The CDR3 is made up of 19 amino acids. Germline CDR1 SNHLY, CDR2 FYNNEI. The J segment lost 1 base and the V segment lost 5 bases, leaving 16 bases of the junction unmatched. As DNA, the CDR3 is TGTGCCAGCAGTTACTACCTCGGGACAGGGGAATTTCCGAACACTGAAGCTTTCTTT. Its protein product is CASSYYLGTGEFPNTEAFF.

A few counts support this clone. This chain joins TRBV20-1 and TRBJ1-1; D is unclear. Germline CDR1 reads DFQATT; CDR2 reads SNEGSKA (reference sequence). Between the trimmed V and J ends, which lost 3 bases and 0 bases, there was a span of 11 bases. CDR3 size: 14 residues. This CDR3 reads CSASPGFMNTEAFF. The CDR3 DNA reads TGCAGTGCTAGTCCGGGATTCATGAACACTGAAGCTTTCTTT.

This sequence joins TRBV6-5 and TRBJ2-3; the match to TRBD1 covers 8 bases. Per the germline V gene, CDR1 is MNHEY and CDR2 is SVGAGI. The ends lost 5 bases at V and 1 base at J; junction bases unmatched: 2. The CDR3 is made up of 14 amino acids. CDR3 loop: CASSQGARTDTQYF. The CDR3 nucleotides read TGTGCCAGCAGTCAGGGGGCCCGCACAGATACGCAGTATTTT.

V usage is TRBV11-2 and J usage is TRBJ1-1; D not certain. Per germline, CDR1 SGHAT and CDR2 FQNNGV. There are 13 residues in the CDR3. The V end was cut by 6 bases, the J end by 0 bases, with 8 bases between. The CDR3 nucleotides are TGTGCCAGCAGTGTATCCTTGAACACTGAAGCTTTCTTT. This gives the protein CASSVSLNTEAFF. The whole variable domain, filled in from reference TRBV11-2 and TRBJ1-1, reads EAGVAQSPRYKIIEKRQSVAFWCNPISGHATLYWYQQILGQGPKLLIQFQNNGVVDDSQLPKDRFSAERLKGVDSTLKIQPAKLEDSAVYLCASSVSLNTEAFFGQGTRLTVV.

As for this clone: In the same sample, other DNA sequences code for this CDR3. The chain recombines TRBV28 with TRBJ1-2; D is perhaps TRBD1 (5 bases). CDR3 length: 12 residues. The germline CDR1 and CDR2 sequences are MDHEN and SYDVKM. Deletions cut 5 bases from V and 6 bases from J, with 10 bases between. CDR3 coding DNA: TGTGCCAGCAGTCTCAGGGTTCATGGCTACACCTTC. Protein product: CASSLRVHGYTF.

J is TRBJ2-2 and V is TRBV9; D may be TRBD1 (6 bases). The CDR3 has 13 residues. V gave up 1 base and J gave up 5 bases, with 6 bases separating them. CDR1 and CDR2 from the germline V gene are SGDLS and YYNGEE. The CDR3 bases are TGTGCCAGCAGCGTACAGGGGACCGGGGAGCTGTTTTTT. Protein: CASSVQGTGELFF.

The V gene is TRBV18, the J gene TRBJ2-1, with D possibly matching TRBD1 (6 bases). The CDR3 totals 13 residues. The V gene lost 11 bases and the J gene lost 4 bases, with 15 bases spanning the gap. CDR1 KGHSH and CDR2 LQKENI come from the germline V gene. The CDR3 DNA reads TGTGCCGGACAGACGCAAGCTTACAATGAGCAGTTCTTC. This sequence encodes CAGQTQAYNEQFF.

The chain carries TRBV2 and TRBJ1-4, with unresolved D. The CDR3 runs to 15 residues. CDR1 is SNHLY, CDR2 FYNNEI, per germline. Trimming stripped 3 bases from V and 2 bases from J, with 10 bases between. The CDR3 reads CASSDRTETNEKLFF. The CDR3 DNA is TGTGCCAGCAGTGATAGAACAGAGACTAATGAAAAACTGTTTTTT.

CDR3 sequence reads: CASSDRRSPLHF. The CDR3 DNA reads TGTGCCAGCAGTGACAGACGGTCACCCCTCCACTTT. J is TRBJ1-6 and V is TRBV27, with TRBD1 as a possible D gene (5 bases). V lost 5 bases, J lost 10 bases, and 9 bases lay in between. The CDR3 is made up of 12 amino acids. Germline CDR1 MNHEY, CDR2 SMNVEV (reference sequence).

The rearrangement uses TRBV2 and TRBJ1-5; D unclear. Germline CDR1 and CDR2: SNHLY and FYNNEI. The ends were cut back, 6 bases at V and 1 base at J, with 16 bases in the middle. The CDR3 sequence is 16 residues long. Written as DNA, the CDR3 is TGTGCCAGCAGCGCCGCTACCCGAGGGAGCAATCAGCCCCAGCATTTT. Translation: CASSAATRGSNQPQHF.

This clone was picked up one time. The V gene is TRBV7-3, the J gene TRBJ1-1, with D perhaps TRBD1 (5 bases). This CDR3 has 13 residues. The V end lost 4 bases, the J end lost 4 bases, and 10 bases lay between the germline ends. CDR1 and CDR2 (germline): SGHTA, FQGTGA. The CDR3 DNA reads TGTGCCAGCAGCTCCCAGGGATTCACTGAAGCTTTCTTT. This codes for CASSSQGFTEAFF.

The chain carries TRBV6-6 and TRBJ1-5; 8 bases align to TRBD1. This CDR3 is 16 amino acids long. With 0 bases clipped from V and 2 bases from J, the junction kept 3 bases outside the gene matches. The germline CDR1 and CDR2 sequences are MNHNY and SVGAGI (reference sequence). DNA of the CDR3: TGTGCCAGCAGTTACTCCGGACAGGGAGGCAATCAGCCCCAGCATTTT. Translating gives CASSYSGQGGNQPQHF.

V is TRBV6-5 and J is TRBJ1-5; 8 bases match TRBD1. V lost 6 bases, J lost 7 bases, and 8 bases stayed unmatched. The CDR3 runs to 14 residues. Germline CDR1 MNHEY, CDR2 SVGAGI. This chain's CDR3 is CASSPLGTGQPQHF. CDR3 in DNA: TGTGCCAGCAGCCCGCTGGGGACAGGACAGCCCCAGCATTTT.

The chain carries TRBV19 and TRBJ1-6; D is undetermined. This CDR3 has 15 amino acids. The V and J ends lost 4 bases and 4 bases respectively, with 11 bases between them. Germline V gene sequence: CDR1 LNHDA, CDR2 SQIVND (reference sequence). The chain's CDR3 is CASSRRGLYNSPLHF. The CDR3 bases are TGTGCCAGTAGTAGACGAGGATTGTATAATTCACCCCTCCACTTT.

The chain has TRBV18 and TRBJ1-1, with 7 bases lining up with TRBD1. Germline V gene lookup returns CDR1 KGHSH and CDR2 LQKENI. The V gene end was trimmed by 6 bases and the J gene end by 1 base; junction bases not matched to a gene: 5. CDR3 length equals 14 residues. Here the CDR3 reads CASSATGTNTEAFF. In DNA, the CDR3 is TGTGCCAGCTCCGCGACAGGGACGAACACTGAAGCTTTCTTT. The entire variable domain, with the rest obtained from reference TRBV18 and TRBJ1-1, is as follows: NAGVMQNPRHLVRRRGQEARLRCSPMKGHSHVYWYRQLPEEGLKFMVYLQKENIIDESGMPKERFSAEFPKEGPSILRIQQVVRGDSAAYFCASSATGTNTEAFFGQGTRLTVV.

CDR3 DNA: TGTGCCAGCAGTTTGGTACCGAGGGACACTGAAGCTTTCTTT. Translating gives CASSLVPRDTEAFF. The chain uses TRBV28 and TRBJ1-1; D is uncertain. V was cut by 3 bases and J by 3 bases, with 11 bases left in between. The CDR3 is 14 amino acids. Germline V gene lookup returns CDR1 MDHEN and CDR2 SYDVKM.

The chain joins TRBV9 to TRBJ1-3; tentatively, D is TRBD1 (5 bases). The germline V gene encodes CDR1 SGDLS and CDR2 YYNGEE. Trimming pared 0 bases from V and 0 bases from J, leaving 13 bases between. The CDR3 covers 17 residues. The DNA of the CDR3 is TGTGCCAGCAGCGTAGCAACAGGCTTGAGCTCTGGAAACACCATATATTTT. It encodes CASSVATGLSSGNTIYF. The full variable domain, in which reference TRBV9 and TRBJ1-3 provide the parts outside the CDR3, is DSGVTQTPKHLITATGQRVTLRCSPRSGDLSVYWYQQSLDQGLQFLIQYYNGEERAKGNILERFSAQQFPDLHSELNLSSLELGDSALYFCASSVATGLSSGNTIYFGEGSWLTVV.

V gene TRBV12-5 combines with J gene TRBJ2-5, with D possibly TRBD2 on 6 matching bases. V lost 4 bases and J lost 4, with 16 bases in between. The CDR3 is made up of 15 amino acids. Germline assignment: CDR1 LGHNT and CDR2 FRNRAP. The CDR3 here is CASGSFREVGETQYF. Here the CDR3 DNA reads TGTGCTAGTGGTTCATTCAGGGAGGTTGGAGAGACCCAGTACTTC.

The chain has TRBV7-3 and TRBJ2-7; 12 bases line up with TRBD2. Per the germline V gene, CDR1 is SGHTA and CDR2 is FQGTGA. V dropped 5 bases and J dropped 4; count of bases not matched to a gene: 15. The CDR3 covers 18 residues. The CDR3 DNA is TGTGCCAGCAGCGTCTCCGGGACTAGCGGGTCCGTTCTTTACGAGCAGTACTTC. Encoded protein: CASSVSGTSGSVLYEQYF.